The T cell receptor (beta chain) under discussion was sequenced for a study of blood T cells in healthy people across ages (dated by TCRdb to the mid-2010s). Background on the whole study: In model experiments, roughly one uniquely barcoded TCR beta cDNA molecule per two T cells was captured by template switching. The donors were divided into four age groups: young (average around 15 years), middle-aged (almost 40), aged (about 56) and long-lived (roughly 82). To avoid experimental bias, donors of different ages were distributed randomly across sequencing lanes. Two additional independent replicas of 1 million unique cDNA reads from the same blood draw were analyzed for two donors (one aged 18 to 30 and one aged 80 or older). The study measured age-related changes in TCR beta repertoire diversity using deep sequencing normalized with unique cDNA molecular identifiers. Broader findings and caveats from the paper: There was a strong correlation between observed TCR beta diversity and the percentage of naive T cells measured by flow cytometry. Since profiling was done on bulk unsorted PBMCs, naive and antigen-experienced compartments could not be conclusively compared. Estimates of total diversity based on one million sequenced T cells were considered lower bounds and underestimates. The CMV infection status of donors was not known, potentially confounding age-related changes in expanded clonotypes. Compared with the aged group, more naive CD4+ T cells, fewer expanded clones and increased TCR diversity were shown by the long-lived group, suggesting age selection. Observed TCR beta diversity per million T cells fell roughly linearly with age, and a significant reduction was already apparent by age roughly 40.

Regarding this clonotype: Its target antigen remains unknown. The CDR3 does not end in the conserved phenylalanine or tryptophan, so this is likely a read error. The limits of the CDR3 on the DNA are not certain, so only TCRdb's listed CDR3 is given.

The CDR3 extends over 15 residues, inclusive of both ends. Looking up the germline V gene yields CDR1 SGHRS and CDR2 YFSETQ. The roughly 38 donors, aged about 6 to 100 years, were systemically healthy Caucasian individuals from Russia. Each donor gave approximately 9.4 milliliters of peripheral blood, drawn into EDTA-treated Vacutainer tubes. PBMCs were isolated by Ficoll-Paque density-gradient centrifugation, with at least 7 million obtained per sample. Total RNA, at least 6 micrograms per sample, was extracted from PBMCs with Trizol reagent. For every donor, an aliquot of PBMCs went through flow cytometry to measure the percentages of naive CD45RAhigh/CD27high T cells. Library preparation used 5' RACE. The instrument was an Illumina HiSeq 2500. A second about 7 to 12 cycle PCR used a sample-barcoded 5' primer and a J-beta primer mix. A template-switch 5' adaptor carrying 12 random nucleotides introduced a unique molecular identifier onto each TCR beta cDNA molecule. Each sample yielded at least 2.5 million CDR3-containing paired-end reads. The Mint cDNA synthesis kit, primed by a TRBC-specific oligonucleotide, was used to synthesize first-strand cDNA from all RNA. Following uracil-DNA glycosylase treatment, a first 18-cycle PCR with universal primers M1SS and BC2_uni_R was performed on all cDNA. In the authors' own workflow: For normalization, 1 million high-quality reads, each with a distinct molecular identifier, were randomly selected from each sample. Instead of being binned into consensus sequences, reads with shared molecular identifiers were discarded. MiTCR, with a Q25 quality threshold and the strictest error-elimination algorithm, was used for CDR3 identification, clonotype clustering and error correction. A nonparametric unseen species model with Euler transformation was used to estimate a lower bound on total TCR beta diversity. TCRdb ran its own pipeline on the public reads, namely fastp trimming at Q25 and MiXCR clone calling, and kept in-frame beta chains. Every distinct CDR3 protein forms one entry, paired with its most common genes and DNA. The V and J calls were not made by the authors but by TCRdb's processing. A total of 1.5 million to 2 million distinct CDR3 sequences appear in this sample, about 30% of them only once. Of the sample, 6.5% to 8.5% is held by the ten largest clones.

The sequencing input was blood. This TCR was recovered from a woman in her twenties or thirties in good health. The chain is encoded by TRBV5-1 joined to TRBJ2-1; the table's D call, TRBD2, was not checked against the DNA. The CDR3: CASSEAGGEANERFV.